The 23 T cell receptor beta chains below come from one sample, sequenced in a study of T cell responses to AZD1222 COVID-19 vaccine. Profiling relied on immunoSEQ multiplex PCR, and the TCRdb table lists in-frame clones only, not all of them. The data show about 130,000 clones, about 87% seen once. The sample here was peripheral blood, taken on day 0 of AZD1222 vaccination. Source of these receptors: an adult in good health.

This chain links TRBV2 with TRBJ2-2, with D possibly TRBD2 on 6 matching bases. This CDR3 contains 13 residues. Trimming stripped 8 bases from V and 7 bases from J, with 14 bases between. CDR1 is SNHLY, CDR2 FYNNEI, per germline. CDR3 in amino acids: CASPRGGSGELFF. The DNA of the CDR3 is TGTGCCAGCCCCCGGGGAGGCAGCGGGGAGCTGTTTTTT. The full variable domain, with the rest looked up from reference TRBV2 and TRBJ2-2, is EPEVTQTPSHQVTQMGQEVILRCVPISNHLYFYWYRQILGQKVEFLVSFYNNEISEKSEIFDDQFSVERPDGSNFTLKIRSTKLEDSAMYFCASPRGGSGELFFGEGSRLTVL.

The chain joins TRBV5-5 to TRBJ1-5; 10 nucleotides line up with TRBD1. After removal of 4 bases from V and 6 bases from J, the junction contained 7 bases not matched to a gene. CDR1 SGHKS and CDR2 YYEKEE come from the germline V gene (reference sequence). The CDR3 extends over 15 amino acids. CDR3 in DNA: TGTGCCAGCAGCCTGGACAGGGGGGGCGGTCAGCCCCAGCATTTT. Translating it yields CASSLDRGGGQPQHF.

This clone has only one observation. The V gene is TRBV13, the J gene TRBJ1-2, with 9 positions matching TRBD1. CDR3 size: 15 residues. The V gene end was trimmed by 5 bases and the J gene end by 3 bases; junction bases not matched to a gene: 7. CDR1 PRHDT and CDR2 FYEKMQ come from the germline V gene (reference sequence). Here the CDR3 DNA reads TGTGCCAGCAGCCCTGAACGGGACAGGGACTATGGCTACACCTTC. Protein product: CASSPERDRDYGYTF.

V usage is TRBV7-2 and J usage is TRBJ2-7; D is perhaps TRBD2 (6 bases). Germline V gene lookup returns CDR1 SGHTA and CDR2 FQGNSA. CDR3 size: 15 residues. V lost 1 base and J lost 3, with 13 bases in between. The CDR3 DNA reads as TGTGCCAGCAGCTTAGGGGGGGACCCCATCTACGAGCAGTACTTC. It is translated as CASSLGGDPIYEQYF.

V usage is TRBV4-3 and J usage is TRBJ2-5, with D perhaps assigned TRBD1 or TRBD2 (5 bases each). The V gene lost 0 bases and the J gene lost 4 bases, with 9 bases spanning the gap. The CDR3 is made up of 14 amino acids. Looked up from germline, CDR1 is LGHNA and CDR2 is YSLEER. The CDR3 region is CASSQDGGRETQYF. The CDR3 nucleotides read TGCGCCAGCAGCCAAGATGGGGGTCGAGAGACCCAGTACTTC.

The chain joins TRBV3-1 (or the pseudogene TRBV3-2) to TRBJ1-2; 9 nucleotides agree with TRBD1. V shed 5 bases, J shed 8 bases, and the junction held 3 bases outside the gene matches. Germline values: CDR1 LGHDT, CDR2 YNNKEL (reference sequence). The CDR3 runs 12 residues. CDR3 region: CASSGTGSGYTF. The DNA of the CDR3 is TGTGCCAGCAGCGGGACAGGGTCCGGCTACACCTTC.

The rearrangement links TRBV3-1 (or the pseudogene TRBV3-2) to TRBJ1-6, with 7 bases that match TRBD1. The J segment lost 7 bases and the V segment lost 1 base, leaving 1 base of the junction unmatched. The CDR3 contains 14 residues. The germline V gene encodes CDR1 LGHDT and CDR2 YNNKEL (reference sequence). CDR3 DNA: TGTGCCAGCAGCCAAGGACAGGGAAATTCACCCCTCCACTTT. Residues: CASSQGQGNSPLHF.

CDR3 protein: CASRRTGGVQAFF. The CDR3 region has the DNA TGTGCCAGCAGGCGTACGGGGGGCGTTCAGGCTTTCTTT. The rearrangement uses TRBV12-3 or TRBV12-4 and TRBJ1-1; D perhaps matches TRBD1 (6 bases). The CDR3 totals 13 residues. The V and J ends lost 6 bases and 11 bases respectively, with 19 bases between them.

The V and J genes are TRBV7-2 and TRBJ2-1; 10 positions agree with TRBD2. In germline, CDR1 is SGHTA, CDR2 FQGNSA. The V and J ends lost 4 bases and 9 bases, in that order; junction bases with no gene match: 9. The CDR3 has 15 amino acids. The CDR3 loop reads CASSSQAGGPAEQFF. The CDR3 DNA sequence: TGTGCCAGCAGCTCTCAAGCGGGAGGGCCGGCTGAGCAGTTCTTC.

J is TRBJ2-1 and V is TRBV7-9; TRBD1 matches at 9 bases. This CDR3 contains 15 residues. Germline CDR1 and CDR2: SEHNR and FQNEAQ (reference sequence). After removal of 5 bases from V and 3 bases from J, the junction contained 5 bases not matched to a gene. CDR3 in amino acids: CASSLPGQGYNEQFF. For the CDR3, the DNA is TGTGCCAGCAGCCTCCCGGGACAGGGCTACAATGAGCAGTTCTTC.

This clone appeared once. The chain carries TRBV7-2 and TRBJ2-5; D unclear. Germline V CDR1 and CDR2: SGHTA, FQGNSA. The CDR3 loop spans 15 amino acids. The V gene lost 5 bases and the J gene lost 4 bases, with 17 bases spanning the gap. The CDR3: CASSLRRAFSETQYF. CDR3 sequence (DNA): TGTGCCAGCAGCCTCCGACGGGCGTTCTCAGAGACCCAGTACTTC.

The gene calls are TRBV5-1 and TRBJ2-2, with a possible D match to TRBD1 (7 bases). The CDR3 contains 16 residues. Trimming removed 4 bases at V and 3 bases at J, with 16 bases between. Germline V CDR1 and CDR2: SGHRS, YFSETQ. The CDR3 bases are TGCGCCAGCAGCCTGGAGGGGGCAGGTCACACCGGGGAGCTGTTTTTT. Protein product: CASSLEGAGHTGELFF.

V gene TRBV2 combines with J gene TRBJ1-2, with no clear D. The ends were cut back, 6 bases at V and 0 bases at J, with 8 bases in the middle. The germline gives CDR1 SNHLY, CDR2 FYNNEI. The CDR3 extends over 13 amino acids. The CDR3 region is CASRADPNYGYTF. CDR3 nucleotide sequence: TGTGCCAGCAGGGCGGACCCTAACTATGGCTACACCTTC.

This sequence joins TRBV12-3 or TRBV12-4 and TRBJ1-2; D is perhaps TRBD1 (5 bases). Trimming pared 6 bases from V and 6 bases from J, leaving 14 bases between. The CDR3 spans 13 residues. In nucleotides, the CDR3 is TGTGCCAGCAGGATGAGGGGTCGCCATGGCTACACCTTC. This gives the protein CASRMRGRHGYTF.

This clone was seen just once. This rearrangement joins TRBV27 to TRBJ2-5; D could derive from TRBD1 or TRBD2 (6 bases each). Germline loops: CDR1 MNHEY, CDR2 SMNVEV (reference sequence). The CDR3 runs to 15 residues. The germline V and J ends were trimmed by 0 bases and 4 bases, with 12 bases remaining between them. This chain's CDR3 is CASSLSIGGRETQYF. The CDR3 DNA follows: TGTGCCAGCAGTTTATCGATTGGGGGGCGAGAGACCCAGTACTTC.

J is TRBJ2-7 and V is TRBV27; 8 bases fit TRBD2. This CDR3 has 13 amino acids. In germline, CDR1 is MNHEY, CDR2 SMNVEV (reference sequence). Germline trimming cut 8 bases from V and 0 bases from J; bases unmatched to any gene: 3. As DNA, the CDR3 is TGTGCCAGCTCGGGACTAGTCTCCTACGAGCAGTACTTC. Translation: CASSGLVSYEQYF.

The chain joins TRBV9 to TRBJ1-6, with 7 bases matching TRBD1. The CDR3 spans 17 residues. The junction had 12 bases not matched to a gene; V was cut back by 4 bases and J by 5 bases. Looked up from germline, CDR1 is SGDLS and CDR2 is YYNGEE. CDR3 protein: CASSLSSGDSNNSPLHF. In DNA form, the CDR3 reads TGTGCCAGCAGCCTCTCGTCAGGGGACAGTAATAATTCACCCCTCCACTTT.

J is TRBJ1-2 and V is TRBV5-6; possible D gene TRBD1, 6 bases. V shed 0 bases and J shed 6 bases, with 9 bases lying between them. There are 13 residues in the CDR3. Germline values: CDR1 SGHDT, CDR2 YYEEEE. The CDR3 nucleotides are TGTGCCAGCAGCTTGGTCACAGGGCATGGCTACACCTTC. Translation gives CASSLVTGHGYTF.

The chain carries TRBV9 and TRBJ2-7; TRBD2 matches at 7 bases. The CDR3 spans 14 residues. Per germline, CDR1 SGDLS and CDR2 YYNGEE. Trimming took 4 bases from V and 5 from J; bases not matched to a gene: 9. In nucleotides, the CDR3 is TGTGCCAGCAGCCCTCCCCGGGGGGAAGACGAGCAGTACTTC. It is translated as CASSPPRGEDEQYF.

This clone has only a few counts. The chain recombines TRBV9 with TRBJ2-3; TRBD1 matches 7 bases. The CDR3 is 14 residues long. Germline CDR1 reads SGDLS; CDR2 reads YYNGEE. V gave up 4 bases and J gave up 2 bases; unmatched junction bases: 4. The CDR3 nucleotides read TGTGCCAGCAGCATCGGACAGGCCACAGATACGCAGTATTTT. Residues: CASSIGQATDTQYF.

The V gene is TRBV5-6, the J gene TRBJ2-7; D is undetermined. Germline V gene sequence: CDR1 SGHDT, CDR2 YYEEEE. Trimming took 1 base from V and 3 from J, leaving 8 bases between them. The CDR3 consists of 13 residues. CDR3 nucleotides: TGTGCCAGCAGCTTGTTTCAGGTCTACGAGCAGTACTTC. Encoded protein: CASSLFQVYEQYF.

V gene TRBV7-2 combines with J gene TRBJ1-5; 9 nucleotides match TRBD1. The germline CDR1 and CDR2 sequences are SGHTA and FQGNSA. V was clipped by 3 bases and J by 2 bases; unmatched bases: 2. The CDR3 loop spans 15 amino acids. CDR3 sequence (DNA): TGTGCCAGCAGCTTGTGGACAGGGGGCAATCAGCCCCAGCATTTT. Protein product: CASSLWTGGNQPQHF.

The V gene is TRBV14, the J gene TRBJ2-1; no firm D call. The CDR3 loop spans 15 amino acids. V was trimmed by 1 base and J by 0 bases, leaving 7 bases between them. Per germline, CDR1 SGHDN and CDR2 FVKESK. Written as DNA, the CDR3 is TGTGCCAGCAGCCAAGGGATAGTCTCCTACAATGAGCAGTTCTTC. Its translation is CASSQGIVSYNEQFF.